The entry below describes one T cell receptor beta chain. Its specific antigen is unknown. It has no much larger one-base neighbor in the sample; base qualities were not kept. This entry comes from a study of blood T cell repertoires in COVID-19 (dated by TCRdb to the early 2020s). Broadly, across the study: Samples covering the acute and convalescent phases of COVID-19 were provided by collaborators in the United States, Italy and Spain. Samples were obtained from the ongoing ImmuneRACE study (first 160 participants) and from 1,200 or so subjects provided by 6 global collaborators. The prospective study material was composed of cDNA or gDNA derived from T cells, B-cell-depleted T cells, or PBMCs. The repertoires were released in a freely available public database intended as a resource for research on the immune response to SARS-CoV-2. Nearly every sample came with metadata listing a de-identified subject ID, COVID-19 status, age in years and sex. Deeply sampled blood TCRbeta repertoires from subjects exposed to, actively infected with, or recovered from COVID-19 were included in the dataset. Where available, HLA class I and class II types were obtained from metadata supplied by the sample provider rather than from assay-based typing.

Trimming removed 4 bases from V and 8 bases from J; the gene matches leave 13 bases unexplained. The germline V gene gives CDR1 as SQVTM and CDR2 as ANQGSEA. From the cysteine through the phenylalanine, the CDR3 covers 14 amino acids. Only the CDR3 DNA stays, 42 bases, in frame from base 1. The immunoSEQ Assay, a bias-controlled multiplex PCR, was used to amplify TCRbeta CDR3 regions from genomic DNA. The authors' pipeline ran thus. The number of nucleated cells in each sample was estimated from the amplification of reference gene primers within the assay. Sequence reads were collapsed and filtered to measure the absolute abundance of every unique TCRbeta CDR3 rearrangement. For each sample, productive Simpson clonality was calculated by taking the square root of Simpson's diversity index across productive rearrangements. TCRdb mirrors the immuneACCESS table, restricted to in-frame sequences. Some clones are absent from its copies; in checked studies, under half trace to an unresolved V gene, and the reason for the others is unknown. Clone size and V and J calls were adopted from that table, with D and trimming inferred from the DNA. The sample records 75,000 to 85,000 clones, around 80% of which are singletons. Clones ranked in the top ten supply approximately 7% of the sample.

Whole blood was collected in K2EDTA tubes by collaborating institutions according to the institutions' own protocols. For TCRbeta analysis, collaborator samples were shipped as frozen whole blood, as isolated PBMCs, or as DNA extracted from either sample type. Results and caveats for the whole study, not just this receptor: The amount of clinical and demographic metadata varied by source and participant and was provided uncurated.

The receptor's source is a human donor in a cohort sampled during active COVID-19. Sequenced sample: peripheral blood. Recombination joined TRBV29-1 with TRBJ1-2; TRBD1 aligns with 7 central bases. Here is the DNA: TGCAGCGTTGCCCGACGGGAGGGGGCCAAAGGCTACACCTTC. The encoded protein is CSVARREGAKGYTF. This CDR3, with the reference TRBV29-1 and TRBJ1-2 proteins standing in past its ends, gives the full variable domain SAVISQKPSRDICQRGTSLTIQCQVDSQVTMMFWYRQQPGQSLTLIATANQGSEATYESGFVIDKFPISRPNLTFSTLTVSNMSPEDSSIYLCSVARREGAKGYTFGSGTRLTVV.